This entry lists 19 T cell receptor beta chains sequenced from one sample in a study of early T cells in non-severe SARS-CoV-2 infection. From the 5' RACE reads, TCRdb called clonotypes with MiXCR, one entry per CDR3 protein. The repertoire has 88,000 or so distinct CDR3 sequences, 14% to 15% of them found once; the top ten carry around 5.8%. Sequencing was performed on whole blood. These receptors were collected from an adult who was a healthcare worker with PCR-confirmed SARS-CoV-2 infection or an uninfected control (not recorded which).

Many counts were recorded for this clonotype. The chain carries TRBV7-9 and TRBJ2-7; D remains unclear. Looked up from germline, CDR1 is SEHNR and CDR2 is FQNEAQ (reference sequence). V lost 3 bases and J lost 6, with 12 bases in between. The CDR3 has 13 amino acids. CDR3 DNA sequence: TGTGCCAGCAGCTTCCCAAATAGACCCGAGCAGTACTTC. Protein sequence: CASSFPNRPEQYF.

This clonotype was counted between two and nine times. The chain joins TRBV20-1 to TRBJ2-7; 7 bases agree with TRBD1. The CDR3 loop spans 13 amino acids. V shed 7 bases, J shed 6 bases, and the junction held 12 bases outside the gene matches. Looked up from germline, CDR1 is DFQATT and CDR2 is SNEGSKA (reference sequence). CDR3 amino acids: CSGVRQGPGEQYF. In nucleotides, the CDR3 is TGCAGTGGGGTCAGACAGGGTCCGGGCGAGCAGTACTTC.

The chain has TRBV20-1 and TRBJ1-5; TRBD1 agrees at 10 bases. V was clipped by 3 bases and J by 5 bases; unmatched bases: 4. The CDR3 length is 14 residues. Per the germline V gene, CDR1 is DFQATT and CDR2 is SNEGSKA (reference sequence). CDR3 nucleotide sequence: TGCAGTGCTAGTGGGACAGGGGTCCATCAGCCCCAGCATTTT. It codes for CSASGTGVHQPQHF.

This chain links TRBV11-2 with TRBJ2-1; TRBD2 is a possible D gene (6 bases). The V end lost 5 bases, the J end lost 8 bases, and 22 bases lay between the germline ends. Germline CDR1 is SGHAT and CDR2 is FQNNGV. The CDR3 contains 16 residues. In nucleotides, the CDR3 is TGTGCCAGCAGCCCCGCCCGGACTAACTCGGAGCATGAGCAGTTCTTC. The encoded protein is CASSPARTNSEHEQFF.

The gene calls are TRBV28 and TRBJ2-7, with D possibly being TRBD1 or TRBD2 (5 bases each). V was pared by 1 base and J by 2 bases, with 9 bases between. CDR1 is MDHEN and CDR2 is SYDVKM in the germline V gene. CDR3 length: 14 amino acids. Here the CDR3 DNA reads TGTGCCAGCAGTTTATTGGGGGTGACCTACGAGCAGTACTTC. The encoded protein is CASSLLGVTYEQYF.

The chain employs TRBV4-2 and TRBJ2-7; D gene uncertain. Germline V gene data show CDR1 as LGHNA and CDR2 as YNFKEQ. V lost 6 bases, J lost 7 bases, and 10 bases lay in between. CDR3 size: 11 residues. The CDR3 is CASRTGMEQYF. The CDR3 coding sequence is TGTGCCAGCAGAACGGGCATGGAGCAGTACTTC.

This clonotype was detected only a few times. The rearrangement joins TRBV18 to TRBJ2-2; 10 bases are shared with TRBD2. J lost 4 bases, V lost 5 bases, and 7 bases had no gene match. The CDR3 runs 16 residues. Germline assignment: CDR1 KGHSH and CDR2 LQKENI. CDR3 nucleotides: TGTGCCAGCTCAAGTTGGACTAGCGGCCGCACCGGGGAGCTGTTTTTT. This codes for CASSSWTSGRTGELFF. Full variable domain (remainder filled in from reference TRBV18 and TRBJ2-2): NAGVMQNPRHLVRRRGQEARLRCSPMKGHSHVYWYRQLPEEGLKFMVYLQKENIIDESGMPKERFSAEFPKEGPSILRIQQVVRGDSAAYFCASSSWTSGRTGELFFGEGSRLTVL.

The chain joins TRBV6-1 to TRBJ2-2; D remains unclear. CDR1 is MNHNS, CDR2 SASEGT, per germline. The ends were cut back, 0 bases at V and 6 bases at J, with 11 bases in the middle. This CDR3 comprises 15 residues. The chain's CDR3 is CASSEAGFGAGELFF. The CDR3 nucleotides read TGTGCCAGCAGTGAAGCGGGGTTTGGGGCCGGGGAGCTGTTTTTT.

The CDR3 here is CASSNRDRDYEQYF. The CDR3 nucleotides read TGTGCCAGCAGTAACCGGGACAGGGACTACGAGCAGTACTTC. This rearrangement joins TRBV12-3 or TRBV12-4 to TRBJ2-7, with 9 positions matching TRBD1. The CDR3 length is 14 residues. J gave up 3 bases and V 5 bases, and 5 bases lay outside the gene matches.

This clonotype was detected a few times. Here the CDR3 DNA reads TGCAGTGCTATCCCTCCTACTACCTACGAGCAGTACTTC. Translating it yields CSAIPPTTYEQYF. The V and J genes are TRBV20-1 and TRBJ2-7; the D is unclear. The germline CDR1 and CDR2 sequences are DFQATT and SNEGSKA (reference sequence). The CDR3 runs to 13 residues. The germline V and J ends were trimmed by 4 bases and 2 bases, with 12 bases remaining between them.

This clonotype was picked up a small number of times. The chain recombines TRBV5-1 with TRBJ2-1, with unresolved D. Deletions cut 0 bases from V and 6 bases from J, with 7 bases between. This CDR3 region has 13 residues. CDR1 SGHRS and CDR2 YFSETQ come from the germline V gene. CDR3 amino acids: CASSLGVVNEQFF. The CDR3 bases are TGCGCCAGCAGCTTGGGAGTCGTCAATGAGCAGTTCTTC.

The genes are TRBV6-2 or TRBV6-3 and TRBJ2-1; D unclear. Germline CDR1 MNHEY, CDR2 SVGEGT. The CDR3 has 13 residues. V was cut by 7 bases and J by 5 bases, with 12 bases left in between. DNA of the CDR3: TGTGCCAGCAACAAGTTTAGGGACAATGAGCAGTTCTTC. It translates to CASNKFRDNEQFF.

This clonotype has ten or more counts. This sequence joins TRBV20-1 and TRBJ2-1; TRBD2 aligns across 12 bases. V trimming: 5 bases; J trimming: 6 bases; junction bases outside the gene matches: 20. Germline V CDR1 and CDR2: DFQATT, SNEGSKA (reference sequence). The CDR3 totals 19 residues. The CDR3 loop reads CSAPGARGGLAGLGNEQFF. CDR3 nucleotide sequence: TGCAGTGCTCCCGGTGCTCGAGGGGGACTAGCGGGCTTGGGCAATGAGCAGTTCTTC.

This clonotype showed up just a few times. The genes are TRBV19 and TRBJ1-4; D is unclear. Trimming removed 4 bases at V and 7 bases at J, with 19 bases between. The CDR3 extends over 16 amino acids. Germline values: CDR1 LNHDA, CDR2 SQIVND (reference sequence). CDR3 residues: CASSSDRRSWGEKLFF. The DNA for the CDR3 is TGTGCCAGTAGTAGCGACCGACGCTCATGGGGTGAAAAACTGTTTTTT.

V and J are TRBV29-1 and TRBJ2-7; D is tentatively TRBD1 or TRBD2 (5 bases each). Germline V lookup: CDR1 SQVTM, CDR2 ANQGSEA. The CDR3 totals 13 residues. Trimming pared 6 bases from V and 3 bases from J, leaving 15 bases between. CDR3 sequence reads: CSVVDRDLYEQYF. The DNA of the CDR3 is TGCAGCGTAGTTGACCGGGACCTCTACGAGCAGTACTTC.

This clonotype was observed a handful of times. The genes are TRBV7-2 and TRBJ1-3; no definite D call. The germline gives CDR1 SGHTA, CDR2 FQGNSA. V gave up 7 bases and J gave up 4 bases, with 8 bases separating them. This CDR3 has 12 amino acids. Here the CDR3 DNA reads TGTGCCAGCACATTGACGGGAAACACCATATATTTT. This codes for CASTLTGNTIYF.

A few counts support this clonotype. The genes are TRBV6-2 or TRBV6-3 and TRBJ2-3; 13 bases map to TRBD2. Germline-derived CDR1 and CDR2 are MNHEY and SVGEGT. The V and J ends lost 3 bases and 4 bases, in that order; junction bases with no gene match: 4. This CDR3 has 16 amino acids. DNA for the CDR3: TGTGCCAGCAGTTATACCGGACTAGCGGGAGCAGATACGCAGTATTTT. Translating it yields CASSYTGLAGADTQYF.

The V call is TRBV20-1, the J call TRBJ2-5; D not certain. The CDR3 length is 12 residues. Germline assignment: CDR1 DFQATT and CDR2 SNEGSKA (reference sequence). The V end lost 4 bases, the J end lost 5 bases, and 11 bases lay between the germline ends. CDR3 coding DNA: TGCAGTGCTACGCAGACCAGGGAGACCCAGTACTTC. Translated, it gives CSATQTRETQYF.

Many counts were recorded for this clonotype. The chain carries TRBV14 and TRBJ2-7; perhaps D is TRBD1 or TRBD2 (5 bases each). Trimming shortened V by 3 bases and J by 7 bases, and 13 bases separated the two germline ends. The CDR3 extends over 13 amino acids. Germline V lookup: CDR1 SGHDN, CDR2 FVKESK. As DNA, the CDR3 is TGTGCCAGCAGCCACCGAGGGGCCTTGGAGCAGTACTTC. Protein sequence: CASSHRGALEQYF. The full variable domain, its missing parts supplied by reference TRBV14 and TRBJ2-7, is EAGVTQFPSHSVIEKGQTVTLRCDPISGHDNLYWYRRVMGKEIKFLLHFVKESKQDESGMPNNRFLAERTGGTYSTLKVQPAELEDSGVYFCASSHRGALEQYFGPGTRLTVT.